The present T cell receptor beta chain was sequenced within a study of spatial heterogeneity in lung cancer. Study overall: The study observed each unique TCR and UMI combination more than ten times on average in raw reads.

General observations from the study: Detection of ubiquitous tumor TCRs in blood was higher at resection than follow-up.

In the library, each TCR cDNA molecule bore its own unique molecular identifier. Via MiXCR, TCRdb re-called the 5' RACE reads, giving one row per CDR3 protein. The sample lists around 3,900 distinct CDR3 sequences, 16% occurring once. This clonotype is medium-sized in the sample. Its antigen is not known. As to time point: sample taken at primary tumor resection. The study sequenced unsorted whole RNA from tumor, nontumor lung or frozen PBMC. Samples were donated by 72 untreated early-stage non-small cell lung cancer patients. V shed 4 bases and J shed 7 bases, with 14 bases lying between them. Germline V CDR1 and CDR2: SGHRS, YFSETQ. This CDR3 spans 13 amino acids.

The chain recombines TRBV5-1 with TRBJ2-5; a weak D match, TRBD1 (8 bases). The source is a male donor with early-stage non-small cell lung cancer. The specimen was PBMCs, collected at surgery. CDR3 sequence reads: CASSPTGEGTQYF. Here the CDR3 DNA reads TGCGCCAGCAGCCCGACAGGGGAGGGGACCCAGTACTTC.